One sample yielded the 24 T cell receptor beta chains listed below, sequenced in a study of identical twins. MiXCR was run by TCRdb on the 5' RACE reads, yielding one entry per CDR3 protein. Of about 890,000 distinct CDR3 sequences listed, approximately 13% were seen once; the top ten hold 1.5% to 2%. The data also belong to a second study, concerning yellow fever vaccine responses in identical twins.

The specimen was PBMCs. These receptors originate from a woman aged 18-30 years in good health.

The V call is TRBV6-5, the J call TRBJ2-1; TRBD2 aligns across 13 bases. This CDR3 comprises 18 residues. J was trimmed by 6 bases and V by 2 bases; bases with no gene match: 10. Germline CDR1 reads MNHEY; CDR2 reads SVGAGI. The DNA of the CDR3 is TGTGCCAGCAGTTACCCCGGACTAGCGGGAGAATGGGTCAATGAGCAGTTCTTC. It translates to CASSYPGLAGEWVNEQFF.

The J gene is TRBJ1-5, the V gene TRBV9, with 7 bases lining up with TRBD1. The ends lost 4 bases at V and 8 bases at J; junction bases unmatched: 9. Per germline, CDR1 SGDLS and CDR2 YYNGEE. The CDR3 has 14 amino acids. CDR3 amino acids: CASSPGVGTEPQHF. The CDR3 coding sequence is TGTGCCAGCAGCCCTGGGGTAGGGACAGAGCCCCAGCATTTT.

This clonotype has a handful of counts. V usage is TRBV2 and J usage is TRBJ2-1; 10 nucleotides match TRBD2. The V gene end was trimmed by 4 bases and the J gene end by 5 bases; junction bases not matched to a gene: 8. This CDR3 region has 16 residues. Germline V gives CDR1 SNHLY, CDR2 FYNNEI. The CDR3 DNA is TGTGCCAGCAGTGCAAAAATAGCGGGGGGCCACAATGAGCAGTTCTTC. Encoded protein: CASSAKIAGGHNEQFF.

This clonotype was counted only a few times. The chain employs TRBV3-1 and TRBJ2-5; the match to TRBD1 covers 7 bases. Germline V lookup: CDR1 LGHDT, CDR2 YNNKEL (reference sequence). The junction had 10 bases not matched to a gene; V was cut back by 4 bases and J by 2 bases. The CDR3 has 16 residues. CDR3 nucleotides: TGTGCCAGCAGCCTTGCGCCGACAGGGATACAAGAGACCCAGTACTTC. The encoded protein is CASSLAPTGIQETQYF.

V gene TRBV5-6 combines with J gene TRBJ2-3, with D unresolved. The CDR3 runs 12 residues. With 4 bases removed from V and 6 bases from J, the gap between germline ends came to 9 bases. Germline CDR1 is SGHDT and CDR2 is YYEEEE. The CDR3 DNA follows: TGTGCCAGCAGCCCACGGGTGGATACGCAGTATTTT. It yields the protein CASSPRVDTQYF. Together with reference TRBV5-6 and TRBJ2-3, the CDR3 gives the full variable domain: DAGVTQSPTHLIKTRGQQVTLRCSPKSGHDTVSWYQQALGQGPQFIFQYYEEEERQRGNFPDRFSGHQFPNYSSELNVNALLLGDSALYLCASSPRVDTQYFGPGTRLTVL.

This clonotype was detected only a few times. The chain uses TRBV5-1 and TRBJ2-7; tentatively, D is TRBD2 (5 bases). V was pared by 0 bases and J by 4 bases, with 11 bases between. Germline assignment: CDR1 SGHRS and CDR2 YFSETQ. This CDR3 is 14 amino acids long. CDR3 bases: TGCGCCAGCAGCTTGGCCGAGGGATATTACGAGCAGTACTTC. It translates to CASSLAEGYYEQYF.

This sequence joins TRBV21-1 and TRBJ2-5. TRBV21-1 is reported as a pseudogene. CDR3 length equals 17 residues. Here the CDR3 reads CASSKLWVAGPHETQYF. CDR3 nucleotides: TGTGCCAGCAGCAAACTCTGGGTAGCGGGACCACACGAGACCCAGTACTTC.

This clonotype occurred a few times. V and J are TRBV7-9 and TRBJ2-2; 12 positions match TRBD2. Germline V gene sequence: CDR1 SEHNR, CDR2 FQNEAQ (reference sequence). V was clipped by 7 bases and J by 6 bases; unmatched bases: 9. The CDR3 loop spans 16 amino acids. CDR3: CASNPTSGSTAGELFF. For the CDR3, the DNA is TGTGCCAGCAACCCGACTAGCGGGAGTACAGCCGGGGAGCTGTTTTTT.

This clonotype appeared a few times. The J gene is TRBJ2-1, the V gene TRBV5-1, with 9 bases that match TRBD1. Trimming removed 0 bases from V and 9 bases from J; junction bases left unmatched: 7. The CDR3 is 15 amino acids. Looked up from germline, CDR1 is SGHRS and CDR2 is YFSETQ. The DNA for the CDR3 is TGCGCCAGCAGCTTGGGGGGACAGGGTCATGGTGAGCAGTTCTTC. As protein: CASSLGGQGHGEQFF.

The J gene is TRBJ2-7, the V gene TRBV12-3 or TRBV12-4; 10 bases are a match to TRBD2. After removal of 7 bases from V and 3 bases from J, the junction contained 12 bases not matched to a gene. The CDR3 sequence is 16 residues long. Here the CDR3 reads CASTNLLAGDGYEQYF. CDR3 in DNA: TGTGCCAGCACCAACCTTCTAGCGGGAGATGGCTACGAGCAGTACTTC.

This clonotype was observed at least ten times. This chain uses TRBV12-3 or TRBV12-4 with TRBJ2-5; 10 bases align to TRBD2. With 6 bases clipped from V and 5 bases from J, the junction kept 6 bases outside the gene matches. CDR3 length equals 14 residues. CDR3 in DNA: TGTGCCAGCAGCAGCGGGGGGGGCCAGGAGACCCAGTACTTC. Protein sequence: CASSSGGGQETQYF.

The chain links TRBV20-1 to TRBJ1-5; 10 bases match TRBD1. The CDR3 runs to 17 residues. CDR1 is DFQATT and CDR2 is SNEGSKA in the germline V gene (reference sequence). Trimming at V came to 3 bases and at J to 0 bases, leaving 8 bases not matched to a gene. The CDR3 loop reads CSARGTGAQNSNQPQHF. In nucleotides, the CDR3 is TGCAGTGCTAGGGGGACAGGGGCACAAAATAGCAATCAGCCCCAGCATTTT.

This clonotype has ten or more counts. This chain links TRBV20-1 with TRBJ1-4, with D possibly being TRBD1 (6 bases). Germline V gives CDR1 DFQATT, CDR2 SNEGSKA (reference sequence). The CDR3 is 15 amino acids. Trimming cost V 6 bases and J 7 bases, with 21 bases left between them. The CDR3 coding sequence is TGCAGTGCGAATCCCGTCCGGGACAATCCTGAAAAACTGTTTTTT. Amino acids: CSANPVRDNPEKLFF.

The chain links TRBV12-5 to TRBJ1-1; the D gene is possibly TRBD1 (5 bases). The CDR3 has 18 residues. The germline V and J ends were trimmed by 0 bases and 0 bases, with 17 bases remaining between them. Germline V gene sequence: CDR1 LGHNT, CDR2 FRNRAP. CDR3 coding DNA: TGTGCTAGTGGTTTGGTCACTTCGGGAGGGACCTTGAACACTGAAGCTTTCTTT. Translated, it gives CASGLVTSGGTLNTEAFF.

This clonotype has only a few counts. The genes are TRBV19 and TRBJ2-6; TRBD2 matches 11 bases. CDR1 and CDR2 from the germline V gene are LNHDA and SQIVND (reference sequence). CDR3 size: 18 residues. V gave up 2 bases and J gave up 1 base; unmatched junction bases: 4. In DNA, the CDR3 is TGTGCCAGTAGTATATCGCTAGCGGGAGGTTCTGGGGCCAACGTCCTGACTTTC. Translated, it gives CASSISLAGGSGANVLTF.

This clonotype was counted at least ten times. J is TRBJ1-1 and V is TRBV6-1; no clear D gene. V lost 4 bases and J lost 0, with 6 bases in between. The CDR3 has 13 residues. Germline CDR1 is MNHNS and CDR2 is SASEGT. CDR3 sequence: CASSAVLNTEAFF. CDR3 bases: TGTGCCAGCAGTGCCGTTTTGAACACTGAAGCTTTCTTT.

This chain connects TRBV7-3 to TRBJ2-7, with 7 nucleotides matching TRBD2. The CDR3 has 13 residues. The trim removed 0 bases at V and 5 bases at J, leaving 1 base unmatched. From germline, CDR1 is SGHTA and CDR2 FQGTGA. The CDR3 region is CASSLTGGNEQYF. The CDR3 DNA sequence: TGTGCCAGCAGCTTAACGGGAGGGAACGAGCAGTACTTC.

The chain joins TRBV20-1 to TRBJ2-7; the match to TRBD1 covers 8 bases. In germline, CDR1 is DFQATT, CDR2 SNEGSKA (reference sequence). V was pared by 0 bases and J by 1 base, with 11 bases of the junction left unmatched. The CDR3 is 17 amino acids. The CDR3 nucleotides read TGCAGTGCTAGAGATGAAGGCAGGGGGCGCGGATCCTACGAGCAGTACGTC. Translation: CSARDEGRGRGSYEQYV.

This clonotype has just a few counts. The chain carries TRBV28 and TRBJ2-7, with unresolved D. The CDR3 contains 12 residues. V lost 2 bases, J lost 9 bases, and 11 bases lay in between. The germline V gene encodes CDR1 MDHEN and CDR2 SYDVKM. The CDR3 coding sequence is TGTGCCAGCAGTTTAAATAAGTTCAGGCAGTACTTC. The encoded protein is CASSLNKFRQYF.

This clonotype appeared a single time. The CDR3 coding sequence is TGTGCCAGCAGCTTAGGTAGGGGTTTGGCTAGCGGTGAGACCCAGTACTTC. This gives the protein CASSLGRGLASGETQYF. The rearrangement uses TRBV5-4 and TRBJ2-5; TRBD2 agrees at 7 bases. This CDR3 comprises 17 residues. The V gene's germline CDR1 is SGHNT and CDR2 YYREEE (reference sequence). V lost 2 bases, J lost 5 bases, and 15 bases stayed unmatched.

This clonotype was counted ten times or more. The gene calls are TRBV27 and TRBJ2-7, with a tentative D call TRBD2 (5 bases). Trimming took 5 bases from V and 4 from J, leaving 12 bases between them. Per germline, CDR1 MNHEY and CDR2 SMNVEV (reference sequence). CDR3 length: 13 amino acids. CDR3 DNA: TGTGCCAGCAGTCACCGGGAACAGTACGAGCAGTACTTC. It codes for CASSHREQYEQYF.

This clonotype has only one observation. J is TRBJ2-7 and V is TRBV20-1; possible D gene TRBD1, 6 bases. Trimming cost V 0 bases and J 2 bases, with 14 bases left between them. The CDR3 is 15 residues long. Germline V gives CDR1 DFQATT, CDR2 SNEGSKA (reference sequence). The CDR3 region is CSARDLRGIAYEQYF. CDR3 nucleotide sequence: TGCAGTGCTAGAGATTTAAGGGGGATTGCCTACGAGCAGTACTTC.

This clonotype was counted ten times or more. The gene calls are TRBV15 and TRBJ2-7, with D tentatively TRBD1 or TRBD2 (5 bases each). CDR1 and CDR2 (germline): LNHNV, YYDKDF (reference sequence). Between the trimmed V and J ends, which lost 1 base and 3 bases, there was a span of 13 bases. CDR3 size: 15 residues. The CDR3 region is CATSRGPGTYYEQYF. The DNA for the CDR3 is TGTGCCACCAGCAGAGGACCTGGGACCTACTACGAGCAGTACTTC.

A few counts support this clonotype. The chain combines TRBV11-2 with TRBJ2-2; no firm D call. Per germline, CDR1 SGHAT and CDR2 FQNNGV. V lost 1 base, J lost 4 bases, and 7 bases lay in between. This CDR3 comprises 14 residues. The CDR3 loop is CASSLVRSTGELFF. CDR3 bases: TGTGCCAGCAGCTTAGTCAGATCCACCGGGGAGCTGTTTTTT.